Presented here are 3 T cell receptor beta chains from one specimen sequenced in a study of Ad26.COV2.S vaccination and SARS-CoV-2 variants. The treatment was: 19 received Ad26.COV2.S at low or high dose, single or two shots; roughly five received placebo; per-sample allocation not given. At day 63 after the first vaccine or placebo injection, samples were drawn. Data came from immunoSEQ multiplex PCR; TCRdb stores just in-frame clones and leaves some out. The repertoire consists of 360,000 or so clones, with roughly 84% occurring once and the leading ten covering roughly 3.2%. Sample: peripheral blood, taken in a trial of Ad26.COV2.S vaccine versus placebo. The receptors stem from a person aged 18 to 59 who received the Ad26.COV2.S COVID-19 vaccine or a placebo.

J is TRBJ1-1 and V is TRBV10-3; no reliable D call. CDR1 and CDR2 (germline): ENHRY, SYGVKD. This CDR3 has 14 amino acids. V lost 0 bases and J 1 base, leaving 6 bases between the germline ends. CDR3 nucleotides: TGTGCCATCAGTGAGTCGGCAGAGAACACTGAAGCTTTCTTT. It encodes CAISESAENTEAFF.

In this sample, this clone turned up once. The V and J genes are TRBV6-5 and TRBJ2-1; 9 positions agree with TRBD1. Germline V gene data show CDR1 as MNHEY and CDR2 as SVGAGI. There are 15 residues in the CDR3. V dropped 4 bases and J dropped 2; count of bases not matched to a gene: 3. The CDR3 region is CASSWGTGPYNEQFF. In DNA form, the CDR3 reads TGTGCCAGCAGTTGGGGGACAGGGCCCTACAATGAGCAGTTCTTC.

The genes are TRBV13 and TRBJ2-1; TRBD1 matches 9 bases. The CDR3 is 16 amino acids. The junction had 5 bases not matched to a gene; V was cut back by 5 bases and J by 0 bases. Per the germline V gene, CDR1 is PRHDT and CDR2 is FYEKMQ (reference sequence). The CDR3 bases are TGTGCCAGCAGCCAATACAGGGGGCTCTCCTACAATGAGCAGTTCTTC. It encodes CASSQYRGLSYNEQFF. Full variable domain (missing parts from reference TRBV13 and TRBJ2-1): AAGVIQSPRHLIKEKRETATLKCYPIPRHDTVYWYQQGPGQDPQFLISFYEKMQSDKGSIPDRFSAQQFSDYHSELNMSSLELGDSALYFCASSQYRGLSYNEQFFGPGTRLTVL.